The T cell receptor (beta chain) under discussion was sequenced for a study of T cell changes during pregnancy in multiple sclerosis. There are 13 residues in the CDR3. V lost 2 bases, J lost 8 bases, and 4 bases stayed unmatched. Germline CDR1 reads LNHDA; CDR2 reads SQIVND (reference sequence). Here immunoSEQ multiplex PCR was the method, and the copy in TCRdb shows in-frame clones only, minus some. The repertoire holds about 40,000 clones, with around 92% as singletons. J is TRBJ1-2 and V is TRBV19; 8 bases fit TRBD1. The sequence was collected from a female donor with multiple sclerosis, enrolled in a pregnancy study. The input for sequencing was CD4+ T cells from peripheral blood mononuclear cells, taken in the third trimester of pregnancy. The CDR3 loop is CASSISDRVGYTF. The CDR3 DNA sequence: TGTGCCAGTAGTATATCGGACAGGGTCGGCTACACCTTC.